Sequencing of this TCR beta chain was carried out in a study of blood T cell repertoires in COVID-19. Study-wide context: Acute and convalescent COVID-19 samples came from the United States, Italy and Spain. Sample material is recorded as cDNA or gDNA derived from T cells, B-cell-depleted T cells, or PBMCs.

In the study's own analysis: Estimation of nucleated cell counts was performed using reference gene primer amplification. The method was immunoSEQ multiplex PCR; TCRdb's version includes in-frame clones alone and lacks a portion of them. V and J calls plus clone size are reproduced from that table; the DNA served to infer D and trimming. The sample shows more than 200,000 clones, approximately 84% of them seen only once. The V gene lost 5 bases and the J gene lost 7 bases, with 15 bases spanning the gap. The CDR3 is 14 residues long. The germline V gene has CDR1 SGHRS and CDR2 YFSETQ. Sequencing input: peripheral blood. This clonotype originated in an elderly man with acute or convalescent COVID-19. V gene TRBV5-1 combines with J gene TRBJ1-4; D may be TRBD1 (6 bases). The CDR3 protein is CASSPQGMREKLFF. The CDR3 DNA reads as TGCGCCAGCAGTCCTCAGGGGATGCGTGAAAAACTGTTTTTT.